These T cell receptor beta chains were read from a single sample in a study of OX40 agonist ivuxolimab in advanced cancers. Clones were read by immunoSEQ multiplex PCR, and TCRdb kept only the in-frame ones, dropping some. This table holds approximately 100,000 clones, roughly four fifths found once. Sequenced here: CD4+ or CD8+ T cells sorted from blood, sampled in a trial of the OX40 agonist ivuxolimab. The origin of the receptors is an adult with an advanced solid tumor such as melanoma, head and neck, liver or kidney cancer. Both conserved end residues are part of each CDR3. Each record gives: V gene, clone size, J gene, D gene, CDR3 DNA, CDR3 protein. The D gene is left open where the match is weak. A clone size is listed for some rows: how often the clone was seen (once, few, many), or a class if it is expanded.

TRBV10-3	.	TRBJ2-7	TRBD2	TGTGCCATCACTAGCGGGGAAGCCGAGCAGTACTTC	CAITSGEAEQYF
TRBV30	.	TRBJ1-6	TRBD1	TGTGCCTGGACCAAAACAAGGGACAGTATTTCACCCCTCCACTTT	CAWTKTRDSISPLHF
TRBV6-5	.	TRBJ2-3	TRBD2	TGTGCCAGCTTTGGACTAGCGGCAGATACGCAGTATTTT	CASFGLAADTQYF
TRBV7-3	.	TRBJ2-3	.	TGTGCCAGCAGCCCATACCCAGGGGCATACACAGATACGCAGTATTTT	CASSPYPGAYTDTQYF
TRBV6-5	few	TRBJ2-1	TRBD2	TGTGCCAGCAGTTACTCGACTAGCGGGAGCTACAATGAGCAGTTCTTC	CASSYSTSGSYNEQFF
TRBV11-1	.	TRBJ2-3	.	TGTGCCAGCAGCTTAGGGGGCGGTACGCAGTATTTT	CASSLGGGTQYF
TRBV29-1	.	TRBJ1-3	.	TGCAGCGGTCAGGGTGGTGGAAACACCATATATTTT	CSGQGGGNTIYF
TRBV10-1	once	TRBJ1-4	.	TGCGCCAGCAGTGAGCCCTATGGGATGGGACGTAGGGAAAAACTGTTTTTT	CASSEPYGMGRREKLFF
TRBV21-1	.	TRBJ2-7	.	TGTGCCAGCAGCACTCTCGGGACACCACAAAACTCCTACGAGCAGTACTTC	CASSTLGTPQNSYEQYF
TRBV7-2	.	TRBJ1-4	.	TGTGCCAGCAGCCCGGGCCGGGGTGCAACTAATGAAAAACTGTTTTTT	CASSPGRGATNEKLFF
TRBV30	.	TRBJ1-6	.	TGTGCCTGGAGCCTTTGGGTTCGAGATTCACCCCTCCACTTT	CAWSLWVRDSPLHF
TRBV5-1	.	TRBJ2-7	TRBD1	TGCGCCAGCAGCATCTTGACAGGGGGAAACTACGAGCAGTACTTC	CASSILTGGNYEQYF
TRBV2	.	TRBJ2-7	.	TGTGCCAGCAGTGGGTCTCCACTACTCTACGAGCAGTACTTC	CASSGSPLLYEQYF
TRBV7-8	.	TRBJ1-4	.	TGTGCCAGCAGCCTAGAGAATACACGGGGCGGAAAACTGTTTTTT	CASSLENTRGGKLFF
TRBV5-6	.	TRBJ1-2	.	TGTGCCAGCAGCCCTGACCCTGAGGGCTACACCTTC	CASSPDPEGYTF
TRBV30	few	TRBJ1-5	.	TGTGCCTGGAGCCGACAGGGCAATCAGCCCCAGCATTTT	CAWSRQGNQPQHF
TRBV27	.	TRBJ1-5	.	TGTGCCAGCAGTTCTGAAACCTTTAAGGAGGGACATAGCAATCAGCCCCAGCATTTT	CASSSETFKEGHSNQPQHF
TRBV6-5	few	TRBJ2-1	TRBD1	TGTGCCAGCAGTATGGGGACAGGGTACTACAATGAGCAGTTCTTC	CASSMGTGYYNEQFF
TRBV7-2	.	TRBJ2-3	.	TGTGCCAGCAGCTACAAAAGCAATTCGGGAGATACGCAGTATTTT	CASSYKSNSGDTQYF
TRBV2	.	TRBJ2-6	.	TGTGCCAGCAGGGAAGACAACTCTGGGGCCAACGTCCTGACTTTC	CASREDNSGANVLTF
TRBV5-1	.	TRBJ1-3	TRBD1	TGCGCCAGCAGCTCCGGGACAGTTACTGGAAACACCATATATTTT	CASSSGTVTGNTIYF
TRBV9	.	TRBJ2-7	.	TGTGCCAGCAGCGCAGCTAGCGACTCCTACGAGCAGTACTTC	CASSAASDSYEQYF
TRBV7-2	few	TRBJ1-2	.	TGTGCCAGCAGCCCTCAACTGGGAGGCTACACCTTC	CASSPQLGGYTF
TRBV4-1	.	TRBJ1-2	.	TGCGCCAGCAGCCCTCCCCAAGACAGATTCTATGGCTACACCTTC	CASSPPQDRFYGYTF
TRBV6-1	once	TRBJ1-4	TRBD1	TGTGCCAGCAGTGGGGGACAGCCTCCAAATGAAAAACTGTTTTTT	CASSGGQPPNEKLFF
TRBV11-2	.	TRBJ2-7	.	TGTGCCTCCACAGGCGGGGCCTACGAGCAGTACTTC	CASTGGAYEQYF
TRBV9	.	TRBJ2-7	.	TGTGCCAGCAGCGTAGGTAGCGAACCCTACGAGCAGTACTTC	CASSVGSEPYEQYF
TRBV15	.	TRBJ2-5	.	TGTGCCACCGCAGCTGGAGAGACCCAGTACTTC	CATAAGETQYF
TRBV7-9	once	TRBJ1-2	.	TGTGCCAGCAGCTTAGGAAGGACAGTCTATGGCTACACCTTC	CASSLGRTVYGYTF
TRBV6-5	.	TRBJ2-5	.	TGTGCCAGCAGCGGGGGCAGGACAGAGACCCAGTACTTC	CASSGGRTETQYF
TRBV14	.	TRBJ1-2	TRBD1	TGTGCCAGCAGCCAAGATGCGGCAGGGGGGATTGGCTACACCTTC	CASSQDAAGGIGYTF
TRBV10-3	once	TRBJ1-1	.	TGTGCCATCAGCCGGGACGCCGGGTATGCTTTCTTT	CAISRDAGYAFF
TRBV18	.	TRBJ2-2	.	TGTGCCAGCTCACCCCTCGGGAAGGTCATCGGGGAGCTGTTTTTT	CASSPLGKVIGELFF
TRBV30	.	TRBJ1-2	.	TGTGCCTGGGTGATACAGGGAGACTATGGCTACACCTTC	CAWVIQGDYGYTF
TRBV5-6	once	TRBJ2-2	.	TGTGCCAGCAGCTTGATGACCGGGGAGCTGTTTTTT	CASSLMTGELFF
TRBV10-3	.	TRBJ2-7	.	TGTGCCATCAGTGAGTCCGGGCCGCCCTACGAGCAGTACTTC	CAISESGPPYEQYF
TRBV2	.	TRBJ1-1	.	TGTGCCAGCAGTGGTGGAACCGGCACTGAAGCTTTCTTT	CASSGGTGTEAFF
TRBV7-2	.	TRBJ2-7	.	TGTGCCAGCAGCTTAGACCGGGGGTCCTCCTTCGAGCAGTACTTC	CASSLDRGSSFEQYF
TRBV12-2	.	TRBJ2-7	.	TGTGCAAGTCCCCCGAGGAGGGTGAACAAGCAGTACTTC	CASPPRRVNKQYF
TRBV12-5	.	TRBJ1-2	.	TGTGCTAGTGGTTTTAGTTCGGGGTCCTACTCTAACTATGACTACACCTTC	CASGFSSGSYSNYDYTF
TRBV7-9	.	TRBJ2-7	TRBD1	TGTGCCAGCAGCTTACAAGGGGACAGGGGCTACGAGCAGTACTTC	CASSLQGDRGYEQYF
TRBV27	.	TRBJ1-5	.	TGTGCCAGCAGTTTATCGGGGGGGCATCAGAGCAATCAGCCCCAGCATTTT	CASSLSGGHQSNQPQHF
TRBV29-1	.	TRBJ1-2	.	TGCAGCGTTGAAGAGGGGCACGATGGCTACACCTTC	CSVEEGHDGYTF
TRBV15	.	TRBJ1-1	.	TGTGCCACCAGGGATAGCGACAGGAACACTGAAGCTTTCTTT	CATRDSDRNTEAFF
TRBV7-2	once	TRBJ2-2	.	TGTGCCAGCAGCCTGGCGGTCATGAACACCGGGGAGCTGTTTTTT	CASSLAVMNTGELFF